The 8 T cell receptor beta chains given below trace back to one sample, sequenced in a study of cytotoxic CD8 clonotypes in ibrutinib-treated CLL. Data came from immunoSEQ multiplex PCR; TCRdb stores just in-frame clones and leaves some out. The sample contains more than 110,000 clones, around 93% of which appear only once. The specimen comprised PBMCs, sampled after 12 months of ibrutinib treatment. These receptors all stem from a human donor with chronic lymphocytic leukemia.

This chain uses TRBV18 with TRBJ1-5; 7 nucleotides align to TRBD1. The V gene's germline CDR1 is KGHSH and CDR2 LQKENI. This CDR3 has 15 residues. With 6 bases clipped from V and 3 bases from J, the junction kept 8 bases outside the gene matches. The CDR3 region has the DNA TGTGCCAGCTCCCCCGACAGGGCAAACAATCAGCCCCAGCATTTT. Residues: CASSPDRANNQPQHF. Full variable domain (missing parts from reference TRBV18 and TRBJ1-5): NAGVMQNPRHLVRRRGQEARLRCSPMKGHSHVYWYRQLPEEGLKFMVYLQKENIIDESGMPKERFSAEFPKEGPSILRIQQVVRGDSAAYFCASSPDRANNQPQHFGDGTRLSIL.

J is TRBJ2-4 and V is TRBV5-5; TRBD1 matches 7 bases. The CDR3 is made up of 15 amino acids. CDR1 and CDR2 (germline): SGHKS, YYEKEE (reference sequence). The V gene end was trimmed by 3 bases and the J gene end by 2 bases; junction bases not matched to a gene: 5. Written as DNA, the CDR3 is TGTGCCAGCAGCTCCCCGGGACAGCCCAAAAACATTCAGTACTTC. Translation: CASSSPGQPKNIQYF.

The V call is TRBV18, the J call TRBJ2-6; D remains ambiguous. The germline V gene has CDR1 KGHSH and CDR2 LQKENI. The CDR3 spans 14 residues. V shed 2 bases and J shed 0 bases, with 2 bases lying between them. This chain's CDR3 is CASSPDSGANVLTF. The CDR3 nucleotides read TGTGCCAGCTCACCAGACTCTGGGGCCAACGTCCTGACTTTC. Full variable domain (outside the CDR3, taken from reference TRBV18 and TRBJ2-6): NAGVMQNPRHLVRRRGQEARLRCSPMKGHSHVYWYRQLPEEGLKFMVYLQKENIIDESGMPKERFSAEFPKEGPSILRIQQVVRGDSAAYFCASSPDSGANVLTFGAGSRLTVL.

This chain links TRBV19 with TRBJ2-5; perhaps D is TRBD1 or TRBD2 (6 bases each). This CDR3 contains 15 residues. Germline-derived CDR1 and CDR2 are LNHDA and SQIVND (reference sequence). The germline V and J ends were trimmed by 6 bases and 0 bases, with 14 bases remaining between them. CDR3 sequence: CASRREGGNQETQYF. As DNA, the CDR3 is TGTGCCAGTAGACGCGAGGGGGGTAACCAAGAGACCCAGTACTTC.

The J gene is TRBJ2-3, the V gene TRBV28; 10 bases fit TRBD2. The CDR3 is 15 residues long. The V and J ends lost 5 bases and 0 bases, in that order; junction bases with no gene match: 2. Germline V CDR1 and CDR2: MDHEN, SYDVKM. The DNA for the CDR3 is TGTGCCAGCAGTGGTAGCGGGAGGAGCACAGATACGCAGTATTTT. This translates into CASSGSGRSTDTQYF. Looking up the rest from reference TRBV28 and TRBJ2-3 gives the full variable domain: DVKVTQSSRYLVKRTGEKVFLECVQDMDHENMFWYRQDPGLGLRLIYFSYDVKMKEKGDIPEGYSVSREKKERFSLILESASTNQTSMYLCASSGSGRSTDTQYFGPGTRLTVL.

This chain connects TRBV2 to TRBJ2-7; D is uncertain. Germline CDR1 SNHLY, CDR2 FYNNEI. CDR3 size: 14 residues. V was cut by 8 bases and J by 1 base, with 15 bases left in between. CDR3 in DNA: TGTGCCAGCTCGTATAGTCGTAGTTCCTACGAGCAGTACTTC. This encodes CASSYSRSSYEQYF. Using reference TRBV2 and TRBJ2-7 for the parts outside the CDR3, the full variable domain is EPEVTQTPSHQVTQMGQEVILRCVPISNHLYFYWYRQILGQKVEFLVSFYNNEISEKSEIFDDQFSVERPDGSNFTLKIRSTKLEDSAMYFCASSYSRSSYEQYFGPGTRLTVT.

This chain connects TRBV7-2 to TRBJ1-3; D is uncertain. This CDR3 spans 17 amino acids. Germline-derived CDR1 and CDR2 are SGHTA and FQGNSA. V lost 2 bases and J 0 bases, leaving 14 bases between the germline ends. The CDR3: CASSLRAGSSSGNTIYF. The CDR3 region has the DNA TGTGCCAGCAGCTTACGTGCGGGGTCGAGCTCTGGAAACACCATATATTTT.

This sequence joins TRBV27 and TRBJ1-1, with TRBD1 identical over 8 bases. There are 14 residues in the CDR3. V lost 2 bases, J lost 4 bases, and 3 bases stayed unmatched. Looked up from germline, CDR1 is MNHEY and CDR2 is SMNVEV (reference sequence). The DNA of the CDR3 is TGTGCCAGCAGTTTACCGGGGACAGGCACTGAAGCTTTCTTT. Translation: CASSLPGTGTEAFF.